Only a few counts were recorded for the clone carrying this TCR beta chain. The junction had 7 bases not matched to a gene; V was cut back by 8 bases and J by 5 bases. The CDR3 covers 13 residues. Germline CDR1 reads MNHEY; CDR2 reads SMNVEV (reference sequence). This sample was taken from a study of T cell changes during pregnancy in multiple sclerosis. The repertoire was sequenced with immunoSEQ multiplex PCR; TCRdb's copy has only in-frame clones and lacks some. The sample shows 90,000 to 120,000 clones, roughly nine tenths of them seen only once. The specimen was peripheral blood, collected after pregnancy. The rearrangement links TRBV27 to TRBJ1-1; 8 bases line up with TRBD1. The sequence was collected from a female donor with multiple sclerosis, enrolled in a pregnancy study. The CDR3, as DNA: TGTGCCAGCGCCGACAGGGGAAGTACTGAAGCTTTCTTT. Its translation is CASADRGSTEAFF.